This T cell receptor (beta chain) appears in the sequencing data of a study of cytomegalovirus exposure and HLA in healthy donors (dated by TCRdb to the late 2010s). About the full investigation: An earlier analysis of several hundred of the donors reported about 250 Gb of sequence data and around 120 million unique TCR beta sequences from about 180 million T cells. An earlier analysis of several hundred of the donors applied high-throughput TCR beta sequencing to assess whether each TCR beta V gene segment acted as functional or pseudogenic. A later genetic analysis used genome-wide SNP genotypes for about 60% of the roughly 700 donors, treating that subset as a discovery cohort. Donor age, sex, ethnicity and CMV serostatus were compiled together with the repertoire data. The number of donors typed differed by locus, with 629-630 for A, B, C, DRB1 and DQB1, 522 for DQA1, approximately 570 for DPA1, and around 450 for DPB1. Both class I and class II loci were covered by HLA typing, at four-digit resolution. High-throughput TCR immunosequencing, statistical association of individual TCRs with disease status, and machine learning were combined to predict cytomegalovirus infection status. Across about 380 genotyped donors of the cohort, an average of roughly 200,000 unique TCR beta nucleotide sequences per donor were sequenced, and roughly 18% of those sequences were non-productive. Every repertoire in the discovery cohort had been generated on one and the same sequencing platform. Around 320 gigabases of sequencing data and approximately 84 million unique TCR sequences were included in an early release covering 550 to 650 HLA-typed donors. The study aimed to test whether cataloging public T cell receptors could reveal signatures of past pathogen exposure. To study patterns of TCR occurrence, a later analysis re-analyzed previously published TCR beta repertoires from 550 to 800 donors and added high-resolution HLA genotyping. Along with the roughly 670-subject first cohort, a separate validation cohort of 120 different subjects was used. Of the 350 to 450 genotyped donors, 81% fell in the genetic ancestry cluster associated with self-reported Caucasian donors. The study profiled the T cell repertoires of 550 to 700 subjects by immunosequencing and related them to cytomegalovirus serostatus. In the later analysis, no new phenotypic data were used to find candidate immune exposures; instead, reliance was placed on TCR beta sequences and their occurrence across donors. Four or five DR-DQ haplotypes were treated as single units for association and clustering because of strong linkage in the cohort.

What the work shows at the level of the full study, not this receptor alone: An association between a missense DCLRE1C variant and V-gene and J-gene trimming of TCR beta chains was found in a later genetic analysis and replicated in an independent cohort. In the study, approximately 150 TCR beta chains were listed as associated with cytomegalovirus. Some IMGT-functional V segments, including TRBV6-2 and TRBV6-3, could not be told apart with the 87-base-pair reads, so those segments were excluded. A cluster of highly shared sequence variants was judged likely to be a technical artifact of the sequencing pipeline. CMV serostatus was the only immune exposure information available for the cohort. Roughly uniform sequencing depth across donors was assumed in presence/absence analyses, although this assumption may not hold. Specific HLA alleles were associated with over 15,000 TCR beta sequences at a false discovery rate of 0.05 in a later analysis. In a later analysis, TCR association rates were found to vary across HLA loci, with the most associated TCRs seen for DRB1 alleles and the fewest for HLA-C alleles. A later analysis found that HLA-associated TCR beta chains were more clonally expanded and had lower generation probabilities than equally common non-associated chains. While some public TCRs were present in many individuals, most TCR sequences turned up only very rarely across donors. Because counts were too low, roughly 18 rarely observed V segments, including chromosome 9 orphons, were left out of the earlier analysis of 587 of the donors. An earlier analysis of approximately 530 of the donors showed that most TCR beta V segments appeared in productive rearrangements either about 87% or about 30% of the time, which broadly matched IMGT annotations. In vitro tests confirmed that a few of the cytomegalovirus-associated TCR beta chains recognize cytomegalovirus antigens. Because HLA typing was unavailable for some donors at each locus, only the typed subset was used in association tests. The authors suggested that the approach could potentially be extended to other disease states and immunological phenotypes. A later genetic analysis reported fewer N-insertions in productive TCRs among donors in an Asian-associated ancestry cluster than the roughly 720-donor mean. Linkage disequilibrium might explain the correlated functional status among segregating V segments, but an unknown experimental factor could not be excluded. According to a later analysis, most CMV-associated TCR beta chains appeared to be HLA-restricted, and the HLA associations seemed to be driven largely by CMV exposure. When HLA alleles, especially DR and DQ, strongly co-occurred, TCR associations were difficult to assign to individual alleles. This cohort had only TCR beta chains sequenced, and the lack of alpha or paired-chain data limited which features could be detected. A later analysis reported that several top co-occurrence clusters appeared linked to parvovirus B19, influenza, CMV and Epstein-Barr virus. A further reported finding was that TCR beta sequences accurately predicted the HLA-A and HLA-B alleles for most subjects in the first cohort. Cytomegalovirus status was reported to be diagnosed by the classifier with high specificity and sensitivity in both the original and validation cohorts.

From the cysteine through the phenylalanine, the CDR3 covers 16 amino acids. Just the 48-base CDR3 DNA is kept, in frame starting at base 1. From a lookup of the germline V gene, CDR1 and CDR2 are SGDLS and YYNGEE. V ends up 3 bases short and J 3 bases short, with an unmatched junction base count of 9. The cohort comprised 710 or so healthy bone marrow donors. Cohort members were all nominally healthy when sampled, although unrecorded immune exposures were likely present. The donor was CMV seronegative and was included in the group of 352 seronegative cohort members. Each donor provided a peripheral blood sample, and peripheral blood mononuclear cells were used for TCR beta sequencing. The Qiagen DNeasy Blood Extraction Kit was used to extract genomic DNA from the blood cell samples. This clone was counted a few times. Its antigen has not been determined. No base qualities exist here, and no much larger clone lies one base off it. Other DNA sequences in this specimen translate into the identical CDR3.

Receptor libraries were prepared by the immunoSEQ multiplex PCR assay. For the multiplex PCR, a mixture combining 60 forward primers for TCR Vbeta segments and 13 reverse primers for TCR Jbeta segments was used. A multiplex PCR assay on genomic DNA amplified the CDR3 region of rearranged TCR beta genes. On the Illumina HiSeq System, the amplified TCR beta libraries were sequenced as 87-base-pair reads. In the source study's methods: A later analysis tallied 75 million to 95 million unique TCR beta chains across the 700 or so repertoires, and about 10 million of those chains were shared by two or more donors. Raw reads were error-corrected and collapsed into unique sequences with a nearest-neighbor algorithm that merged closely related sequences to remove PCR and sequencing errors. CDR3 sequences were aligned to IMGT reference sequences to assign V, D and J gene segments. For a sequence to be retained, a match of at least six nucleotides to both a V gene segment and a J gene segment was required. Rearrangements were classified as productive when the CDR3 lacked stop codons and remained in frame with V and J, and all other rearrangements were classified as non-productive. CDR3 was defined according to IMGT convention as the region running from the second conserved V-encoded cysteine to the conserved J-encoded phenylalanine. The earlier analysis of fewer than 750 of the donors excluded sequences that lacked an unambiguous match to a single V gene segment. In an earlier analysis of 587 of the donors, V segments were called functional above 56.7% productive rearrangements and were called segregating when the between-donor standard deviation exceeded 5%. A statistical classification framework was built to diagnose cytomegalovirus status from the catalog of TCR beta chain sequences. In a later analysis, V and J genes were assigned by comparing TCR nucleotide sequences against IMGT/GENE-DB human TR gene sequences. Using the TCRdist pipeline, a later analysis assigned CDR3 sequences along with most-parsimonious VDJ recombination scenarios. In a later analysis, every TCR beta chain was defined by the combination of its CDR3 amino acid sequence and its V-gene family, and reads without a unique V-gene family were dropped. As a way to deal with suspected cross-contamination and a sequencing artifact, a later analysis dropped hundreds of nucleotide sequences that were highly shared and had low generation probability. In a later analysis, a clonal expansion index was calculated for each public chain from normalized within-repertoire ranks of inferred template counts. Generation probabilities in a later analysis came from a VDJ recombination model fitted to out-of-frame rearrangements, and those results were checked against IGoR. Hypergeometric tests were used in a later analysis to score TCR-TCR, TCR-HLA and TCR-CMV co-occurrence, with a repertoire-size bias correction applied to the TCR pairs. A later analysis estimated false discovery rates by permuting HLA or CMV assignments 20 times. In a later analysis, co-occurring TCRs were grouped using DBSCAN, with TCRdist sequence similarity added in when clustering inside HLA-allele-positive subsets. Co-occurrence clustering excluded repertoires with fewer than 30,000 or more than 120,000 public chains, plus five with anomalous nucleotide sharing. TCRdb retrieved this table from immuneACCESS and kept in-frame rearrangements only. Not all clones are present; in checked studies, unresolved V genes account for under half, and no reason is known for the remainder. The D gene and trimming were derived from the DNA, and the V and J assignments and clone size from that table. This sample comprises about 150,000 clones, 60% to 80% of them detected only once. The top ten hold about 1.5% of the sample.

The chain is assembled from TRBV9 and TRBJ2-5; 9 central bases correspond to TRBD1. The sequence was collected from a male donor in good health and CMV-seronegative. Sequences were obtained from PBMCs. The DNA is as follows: TGTGCCAGCAGCGAATCAACCGGGACAGGGAAAGAGACCCAGTACTTC. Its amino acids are CASSESTGTGKETQYF.